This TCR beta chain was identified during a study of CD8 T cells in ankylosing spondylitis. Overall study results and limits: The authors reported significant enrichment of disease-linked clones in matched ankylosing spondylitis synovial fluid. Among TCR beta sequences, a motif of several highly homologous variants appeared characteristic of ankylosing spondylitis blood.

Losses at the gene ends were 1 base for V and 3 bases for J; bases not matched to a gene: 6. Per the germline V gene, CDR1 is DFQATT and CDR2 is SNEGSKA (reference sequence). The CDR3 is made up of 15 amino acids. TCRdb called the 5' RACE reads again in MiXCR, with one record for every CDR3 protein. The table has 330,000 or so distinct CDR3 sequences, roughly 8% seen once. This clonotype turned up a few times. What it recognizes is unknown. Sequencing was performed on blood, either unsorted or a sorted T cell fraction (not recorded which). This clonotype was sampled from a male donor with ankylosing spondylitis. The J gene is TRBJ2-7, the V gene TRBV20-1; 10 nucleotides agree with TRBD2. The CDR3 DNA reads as TGCAGTGCTAGAGGGACTAGCGGACTACTCTACGAGCAGTACTTC. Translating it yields CSARGTSGLLYEQYF.